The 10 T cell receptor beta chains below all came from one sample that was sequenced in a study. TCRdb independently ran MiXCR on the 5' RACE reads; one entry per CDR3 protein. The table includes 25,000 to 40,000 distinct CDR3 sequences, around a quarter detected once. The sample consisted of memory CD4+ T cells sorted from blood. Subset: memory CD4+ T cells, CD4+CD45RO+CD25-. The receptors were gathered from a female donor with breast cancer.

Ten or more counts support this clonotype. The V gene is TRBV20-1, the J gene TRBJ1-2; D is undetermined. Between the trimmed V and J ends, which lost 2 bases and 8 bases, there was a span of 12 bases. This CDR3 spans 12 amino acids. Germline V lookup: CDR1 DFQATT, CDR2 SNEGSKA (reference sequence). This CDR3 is CSARTGLGGYTF. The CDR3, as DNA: TGCAGTGCTAGAACTGGCCTAGGGGGCTACACCTTC.

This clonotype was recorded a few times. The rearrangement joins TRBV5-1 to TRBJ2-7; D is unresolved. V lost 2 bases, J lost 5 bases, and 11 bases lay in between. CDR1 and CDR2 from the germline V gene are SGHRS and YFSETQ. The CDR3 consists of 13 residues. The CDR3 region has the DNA TGCGCCAGCAGCTTTTTAGGGCTCGACGAGCAGTACTTC. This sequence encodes CASSFLGLDEQYF.

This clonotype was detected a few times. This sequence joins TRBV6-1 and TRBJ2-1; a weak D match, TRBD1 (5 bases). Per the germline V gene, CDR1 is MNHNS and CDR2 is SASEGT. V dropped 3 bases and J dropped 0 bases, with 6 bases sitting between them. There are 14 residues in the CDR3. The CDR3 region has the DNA TGTGCCAGCAGTGATACAGGCTCCTACAATGAGCAGTTCTTC. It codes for CASSDTGSYNEQFF.

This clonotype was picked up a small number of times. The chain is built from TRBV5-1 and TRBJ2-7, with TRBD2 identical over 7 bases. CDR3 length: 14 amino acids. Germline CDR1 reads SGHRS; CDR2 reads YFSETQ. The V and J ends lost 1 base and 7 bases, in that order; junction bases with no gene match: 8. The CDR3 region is CASSLRAGSFEQYF. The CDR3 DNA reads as TGCGCCAGCAGCTTGAGAGCGGGGTCTTTTGAGCAGTACTTC. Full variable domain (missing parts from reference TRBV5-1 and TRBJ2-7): KAGVTQTPRYLIKTRGQQVTLSCSPISGHRSVSWYQQTPGQGLQFLFEYFSETQRNKGNFPGRFSGRQFSNSRSEMNVSTLELGDSALYLCASSLRAGSFEQYFGPGTRLTVT.

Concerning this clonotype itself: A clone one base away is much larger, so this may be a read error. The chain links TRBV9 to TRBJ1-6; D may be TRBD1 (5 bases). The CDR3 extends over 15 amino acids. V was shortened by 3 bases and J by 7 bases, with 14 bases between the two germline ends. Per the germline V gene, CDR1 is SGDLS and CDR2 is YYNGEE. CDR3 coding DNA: TGTGCCAGCAGCGCTACCGAGACAGCCAATTCACCCCTCCACTTT. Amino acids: CASSATETANSPLHF. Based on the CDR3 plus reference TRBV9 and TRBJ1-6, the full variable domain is DSGVTQTPKHLITATGQRVTLRCSPRSGDLSVYWYQQSLDQGLQFLIQYYNGEERAKGNILERFSAQQFPDLHSELNLSSLELGDSALYFCASSATETANSPLHFGNGTRLTVT.

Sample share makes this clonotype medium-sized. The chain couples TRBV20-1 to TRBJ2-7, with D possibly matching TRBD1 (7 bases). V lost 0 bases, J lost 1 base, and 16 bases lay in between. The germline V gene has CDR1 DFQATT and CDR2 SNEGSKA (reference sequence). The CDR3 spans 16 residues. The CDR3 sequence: CSARDPRGALSYEQYF. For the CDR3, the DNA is TGCAGTGCTAGAGATCCCAGGGGGGCCCTTTCCTACGAGCAGTACTTC.

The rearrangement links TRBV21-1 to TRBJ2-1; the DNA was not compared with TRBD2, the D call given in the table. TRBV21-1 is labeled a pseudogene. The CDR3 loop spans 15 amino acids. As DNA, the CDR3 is TGTGCCAGCAGCAAAGTAGCGGACCCGAGCAATGAGCAGTTCTTC. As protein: CASSKVADPSNEQFF.

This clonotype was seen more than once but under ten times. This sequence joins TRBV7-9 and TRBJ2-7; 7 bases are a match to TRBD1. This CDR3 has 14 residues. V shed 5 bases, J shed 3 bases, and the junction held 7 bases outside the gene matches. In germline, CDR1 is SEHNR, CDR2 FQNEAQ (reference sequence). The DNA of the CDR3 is TGTGCCAGCAGCCTGGACAGGCTACACTACGAGCAGTACTTC. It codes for CASSLDRLHYEQYF.

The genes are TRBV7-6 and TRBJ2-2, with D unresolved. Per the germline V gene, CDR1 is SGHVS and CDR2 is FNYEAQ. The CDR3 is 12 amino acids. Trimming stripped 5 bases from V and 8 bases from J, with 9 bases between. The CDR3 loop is CASSPGNGELFF. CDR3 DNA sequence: TGTGCCAGCAGCCCTGGCAATGGGGAGCTGTTTTTT.

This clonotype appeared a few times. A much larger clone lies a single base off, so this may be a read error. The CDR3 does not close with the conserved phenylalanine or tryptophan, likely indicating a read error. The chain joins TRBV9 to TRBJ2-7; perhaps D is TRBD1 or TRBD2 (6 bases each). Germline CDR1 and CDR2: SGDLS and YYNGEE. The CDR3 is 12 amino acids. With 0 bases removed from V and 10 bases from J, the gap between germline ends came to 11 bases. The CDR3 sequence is CASSVAEGEQYS. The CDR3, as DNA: TGTGCCAGCAGCGTAGCGGAGGGGGAACAGTACTCC.